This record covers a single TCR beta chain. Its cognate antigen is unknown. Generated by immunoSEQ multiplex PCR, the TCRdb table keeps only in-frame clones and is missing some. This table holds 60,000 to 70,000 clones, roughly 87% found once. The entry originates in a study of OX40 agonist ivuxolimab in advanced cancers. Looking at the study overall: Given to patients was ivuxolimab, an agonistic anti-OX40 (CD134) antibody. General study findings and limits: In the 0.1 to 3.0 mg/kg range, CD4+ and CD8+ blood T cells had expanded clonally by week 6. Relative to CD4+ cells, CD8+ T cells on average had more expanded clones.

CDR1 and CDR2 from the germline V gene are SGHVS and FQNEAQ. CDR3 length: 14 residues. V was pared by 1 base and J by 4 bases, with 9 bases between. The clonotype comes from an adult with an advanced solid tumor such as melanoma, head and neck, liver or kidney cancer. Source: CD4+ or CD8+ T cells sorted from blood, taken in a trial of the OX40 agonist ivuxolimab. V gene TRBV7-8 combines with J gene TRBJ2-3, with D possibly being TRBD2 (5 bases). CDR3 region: CASSLGRTPDTQYF. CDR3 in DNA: TGTGCCAGCAGCTTAGGTCGGACTCCAGATACGCAGTATTTT.